The 29 T cell receptor beta chains given below trace back to one sample, sequenced in a study of cytomegalovirus exposure and HLA in healthy donors. The method was immunoSEQ multiplex PCR; TCRdb's version includes in-frame clones alone and lacks a portion of them. The table has 150,000 to 200,000 clones, approximately 86% seen once. Material: PBMCs. The receptors were sampled from a man aged 25-45 years in good health and CMV-seropositive.

This clone was picked up one time. This chain joins TRBV6-5 and TRBJ1-2; 10 bases are shared with TRBD1. CDR3 length equals 14 residues. In germline, CDR1 is MNHEY, CDR2 SVGAGI. V gave up 4 bases and J gave up 5 bases; unmatched junction bases: 4. The CDR3 loop reads CASSWGQGRYGYTF. DNA of the CDR3: TGTGCCAGCAGTTGGGGACAGGGGAGGTATGGCTACACCTTC.

J is TRBJ1-4 and V is TRBV19, with D perhaps TRBD1 (5 bases). The CDR3 length is 15 residues. Trimming took 6 bases from V and 2 from J, leaving 13 bases between them. Germline V gives CDR1 LNHDA, CDR2 SQIVND (reference sequence). The CDR3 DNA reads TGTGCCAGTAGCCCTAGGGGTCGGACTAATGAAAAACTGTTTTTT. Its protein is CASSPRGRTNEKLFF.

This rearrangement joins TRBV30 to TRBJ1-2; perhaps TRBD1 as D (6 bases). The germline V and J ends were trimmed by 3 bases and 7 bases, with 15 bases remaining between them. Germline values: CDR1 GTSNPN, CDR2 SVGIG (reference sequence). The CDR3 spans 13 residues. The CDR3 sequence is CAWRRGAGSGYTF. CDR3 bases: TGTGCCTGGAGGAGGGGGGCGGGGAGTGGCTACACCTTC.

This clone was picked up one time. The genes are TRBV2 and TRBJ2-3, with TRBD2 matching 7 bases. V lost 10 bases, J lost 10 bases, and 11 bases stayed unmatched. This CDR3 region has 12 residues. Per the germline V gene, CDR1 is SNHLY and CDR2 is FYNNEI. CDR3 sequence reads: CATQGGLLAQYF. The CDR3 bases are TGTGCCACCCAGGGAGGGCTCCTAGCGCAGTATTTT.

This sequence joins TRBV7-3 and TRBJ2-1; D may match TRBD1 or TRBD2 (6 bases each). Per the germline V gene, CDR1 is SGHTA and CDR2 is FQGTGA. The germline V and J ends were trimmed by 6 bases and 6 bases, with 15 bases remaining between them. The length of the CDR3 is 14 residues. CDR3 loop: CASSPGGGGNEQFF. The CDR3 DNA is TGTGCCAGCAGTCCTGGAGGGGGAGGCAATGAGCAGTTCTTC.

The chain uses TRBV30 and TRBJ1-1, with D tentatively TRBD1 (6 bases). The germline gives CDR1 GTSNPN, CDR2 SVGIG (reference sequence). Trimming took off 0 bases at V and 4 bases at J, with 15 bases between the two ends. The CDR3 contains 15 residues. The CDR3, as DNA: TGTGCCTGGAGTGTGGTACAGGGTTTGGGCACTGAAGCTTTCTTT. Translating gives CAWSVVQGLGTEAFF.

The rearrangement uses TRBV28 and TRBJ2-5; possibly TRBD2 for D (5 bases). V lost 3 bases to trimming and J lost 5 bases, with 16 bases between them. Per germline, CDR1 MDHEN and CDR2 SYDVKM. CDR3 length: 15 amino acids. CDR3 nucleotides: TGTGCCAGCAGTTTCTCCAGGCCTGGCGGGGAGACCCAGTACTTC. Translated, it gives CASSFSRPGGETQYF.

This clone occurred once. The chain combines TRBV11-2 with TRBJ2-1; TRBD1 might be the D (5 bases). The CDR3 length is 13 residues. The V end was cut by 5 bases, the J end by 11 bases, with 16 bases between. Germline assignment: CDR1 SGHAT and CDR2 FQNNGV. The CDR3 loop reads CASSTPRVRKQFF. The CDR3 DNA sequence: TGTGCCAGCAGCACGCCCAGGGTGAGGAAGCAGTTCTTC.

This rearrangement joins TRBV9 to TRBJ2-2; a possible D gene is TRBD1 (5 bases). From germline, CDR1 is SGDLS and CDR2 YYNGEE. The CDR3 runs 15 residues. Trimming took off 4 bases at V and 0 bases at J, with 10 bases between the two ends. Here the CDR3 reads CASSPRTTNTGELFF. CDR3 coding DNA: TGTGCCAGCAGCCCTCGGACAACGAACACCGGGGAGCTGTTTTTT.

J is TRBJ2-3 and V is TRBV5-6; D is tentatively TRBD1 or TRBD2 (6 bases each). The V end was cut by 1 base, the J end by 4 bases, with 10 bases between. The CDR3 spans 14 residues. Germline CDR1 is SGHDT and CDR2 is YYEEEE. The CDR3 DNA reads TGTGCCAGCAGCTTGATCGGGGGCCCAGATACGCAGTATTTT. This encodes CASSLIGGPDTQYF.

The chain carries TRBV28 and TRBJ1-1; tentatively, D is TRBD1 (6 bases). Germline CDR1 is MDHEN and CDR2 is SYDVKM. This CDR3 comprises 13 residues. The V and J ends lost 6 bases and 1 base respectively, with 9 bases between them. The CDR3 region is CASRLQGNTEAFF. DNA of the CDR3: TGTGCCAGCAGATTACAGGGGAACACTGAAGCTTTCTTT.

This chain uses TRBV6-1 with TRBJ1-5; TRBD1 might be the D (6 bases). The CDR3 runs to 14 residues. The V end lost 5 bases, the J end lost 1 base, and 9 bases lay between the germline ends. Germline values: CDR1 MNHNS, CDR2 SASEGT. The CDR3 DNA reads as TGTGCCAGCAGTCAGGGGAGGAGCAATCAGCCCCAGCATTTT. Encoded protein: CASSQGRSNQPQHF.

CDR3 amino acids: CASSQDYFIGTGGDGEQYF. DNA for the CDR3: TGCGCCAGCAGCCAAGATTATTTTATAGGGACAGGGGGTGATGGCGAGCAGTACTTC. The rearrangement uses TRBV4-3 and TRBJ2-7, with 11 bases lining up with TRBD1. The length of the CDR3 is 19 residues. V lost 0 bases and J lost 6; bases outside the gene matches: 16. Germline CDR1 reads LGHNA; CDR2 reads YSLEER.

The chain combines TRBV7-9 with TRBJ1-1, with a tentative D call TRBD1 (5 bases). V lost 2 bases, J lost 1 base, and 5 bases lay in between. This CDR3 has 13 amino acids. Germline CDR1 SEHNR, CDR2 FQNEAQ (reference sequence). The CDR3: CASSLQGNTEAFF. CDR3 nucleotide sequence: TGTGCCAGCAGCTTACAGGGGAACACTGAAGCTTTCTTT.

V and J are TRBV30 and TRBJ1-4, with 11 nucleotides matching TRBD1. With 0 bases clipped from V and 10 bases from J, the junction kept 4 bases outside the gene matches. The germline V gene encodes CDR1 GTSNPN and CDR2 SVGIG (reference sequence). The CDR3 runs 14 residues. The CDR3 DNA reads as TGTGCCTGGAGTGTGGGACAGGGGGTGGCAAAACTGTTTTTT. It translates to CAWSVGQGVAKLFF. The variable domain in full, completed from reference TRBV30 and TRBJ1-4, reads SQTIHQWPATLVQPVGSPLSLECTVEGTSNPNLYWYRQAAGRGLQLLFYSVGIGQISSEVPQNLSASRPQDRQFILSSKKLLLSDSGFYLCAWSVGQGVAKLFFGSGTQLSVL.

The chain combines TRBV4-2 with TRBJ2-3, with TRBD2 matching 9 bases. Germline CDR1 is LGHNA and CDR2 is YNFKEQ. The CDR3 has 14 residues. V was pared by 6 bases and J by 4 bases, with 5 bases of the junction left unmatched. The CDR3 bases are TGTGCCAGCAGTCCGGGACTAGCTTCAGATACGCAGTATTTT. Translation: CASSPGLASDTQYF.

V and J are TRBV27 and TRBJ2-3; unclear D gene. The germline V gene has CDR1 MNHEY and CDR2 SMNVEV (reference sequence). V lost 3 bases, J lost 2 bases, and 6 bases lay in between. There are 13 residues in the CDR3. The CDR3 spells CASSFDNTDTQYF. CDR3 in DNA: TGTGCCAGCAGTTTTGACAACACAGATACGCAGTATTTT.

V gene TRBV30 combines with J gene TRBJ2-7, with no clear D. The CDR3 runs to 11 residues. Trimming left V 4 bases short and J 5 bases short, with 9 bases between. CDR1 is GTSNPN and CDR2 is SVGIG in the germline V gene (reference sequence). CDR3: CAWNYWNEQYF. The CDR3 coding sequence is TGTGCCTGGAATTATTGGAACGAGCAGTACTTC.

This chain links TRBV6-6 with TRBJ1-1, with no clear D. Trimming removed 4 bases at V and 8 bases at J, with 11 bases between. Germline V CDR1 and CDR2: MNHNY, SVGAGI (reference sequence). This CDR3 has 12 amino acids. The CDR3 DNA sequence: TGTGCCAGCAGTTCATCGCCGGGGGAAGCTTTCTTT. Its translation: CASSSSPGEAFF.

V is TRBV6-6 and J is TRBJ2-6, with D hard to call. In germline, CDR1 is MNHNY, CDR2 SVGAGI (reference sequence). V was shortened by 2 bases and J by 2 bases, with 7 bases between the two germline ends. The CDR3 covers 15 residues. This CDR3 is CASSYSTAGANVLTF. The CDR3 nucleotides read TGTGCCAGCAGTTACAGTACTGCTGGGGCCAACGTCCTGACTTTC.

The V and J genes are TRBV5-1 and TRBJ2-7; either TRBD1 or TRBD2 may supply D (5 bases each). The CDR3 contains 12 residues. Germline V gene data show CDR1 as SGHRS and CDR2 as YFSETQ. V was trimmed by 4 bases and J by 5 bases, leaving 10 bases between them. The CDR3, as DNA: TGCGCCAGCAGCAAACGGGGCGACGAGCAGTACTTC. As protein: CASSKRGDEQYF.

This chain links TRBV5-1 with TRBJ1-1, with D unclear. CDR1 and CDR2 (germline): SGHRS, YFSETQ. V lost 7 bases and J lost 4, with 17 bases in between. The CDR3 is made up of 14 amino acids. The CDR3 nucleotides read TGCGCCAGCTCCCACGATTTTTCGGGCACTGAAGCTTTCTTT. This gives the protein CASSHDFSGTEAFF.

This chain joins TRBV6-1 and TRBJ2-7, with 9 bases matching TRBD1. The CDR3 is 17 residues long. J lost 1 base, V lost 1 base, and 8 bases had no gene match. CDR1 and CDR2 (germline): MNHNS, SASEGT. The CDR3 DNA reads as TGTGCCAGCAGTGAAGGGACATCGACAGGGGGATCCTACGAGCAGTACTTC. It translates to CASSEGTSTGGSYEQYF.

The chain combines TRBV27 with TRBJ2-7; tentative D call: TRBD2 (6 bases). Germline lookup yields CDR1 MNHEY and CDR2 SMNVEV (reference sequence). This CDR3 comprises 16 residues. V dropped 0 bases and J dropped 0 bases, with 12 bases sitting between them. CDR3 coding DNA: TGTGCCAGCAGTTTATCCGGGAATAGCGGCTCCTACGAGCAGTACTTC. Residues: CASSLSGNSGSYEQYF.

The chain couples TRBV6-4 to TRBJ2-1; 10 nucleotides agree with TRBD2. The CDR3 covers 15 residues. J lost 5 bases, V lost 3 bases, and 4 bases had no gene match. Germline CDR1 and CDR2: MRHNA and SNTAGT. This CDR3 is CASSEGSGGNNEQFF. DNA of the CDR3: TGTGCCAGCAGTGAAGGTAGCGGGGGGAACAATGAGCAGTTCTTC.

Only a few counts were recorded for this clone. The chain combines TRBV6-1 with TRBJ1-3; D is possibly TRBD1 (6 bases). Deletions cut 3 bases from V and 0 bases from J, with 15 bases between. CDR1 MNHNS and CDR2 SASEGT come from the germline V gene. The CDR3 has 17 residues. The CDR3 loop is CASSDLETGFSGNTIYF. The CDR3 bases are TGTGCCAGCAGTGATTTAGAGACAGGTTTCTCTGGAAACACCATATATTTT.

The chain joins TRBV7-3 to TRBJ2-1; D is unclear. The germline V and J ends were trimmed by 2 bases and 7 bases, with 9 bases remaining between them. This CDR3 has 13 amino acids. Germline-derived CDR1 and CDR2 are SGHTA and FQGTGA. The CDR3 sequence: CASSLASSNEQFF. CDR3 DNA: TGTGCCAGCAGCTTAGCGTCAAGTAATGAGCAGTTCTTC.

This clone was counted a few times. The chain couples TRBV5-5 to TRBJ1-5, with 7 bases matching TRBD1. With 7 bases clipped from V and 9 bases from J, the junction kept 10 bases outside the gene matches. The CDR3 is made up of 13 amino acids. CDR1 and CDR2 from the germline V gene are SGHKS and YYEKEE (reference sequence). This CDR3 is CASGDRVVGPQHF. The CDR3 coding sequence is TGTGCCAGCGGCGACAGGGTCGTGGGGCCCCAGCATTTT.

The rearrangement links TRBV7-3 to TRBJ2-6, with no clear D. Trimming pared 4 bases from V and 0 bases from J, leaving 7 bases between. Per germline, CDR1 SGHTA and CDR2 FQGTGA. The CDR3 spans 15 residues. The CDR3 nucleotides read TGTGCCAGCAGCTCCCACCTCTCTGGGGCCAACGTCCTGACTTTC. This gives the protein CASSSHLSGANVLTF.